Described below is a single TCR beta chain sequence and its context. Its antigen remains unidentified. This entry is derived from a study of metastatic and nonmetastatic thyroid tumors. Study findings and constraints: Benign nodules were reported to have significantly lower TCR beta diversity than malignant thyroid tumors, in blood and tumor.

Using MiXCR, TCRdb reanalyzed the PCR reads. The sample records about 21,000 clones, 22% being singletons. No treatment of any kind had been given to any patient before thyroid surgery. From germline, CDR1 is SGHAT and CDR2 FQNNGV. The CDR3 has 17 amino acids. V gave up 1 base and J gave up 0 bases, with 13 bases separating them. This chain uses TRBV11-2 with TRBJ1-3; D perhaps matches TRBD1 (6 bases). The receptor was isolated from a female donor with papillary thyroid cancer or a benign thyroid nodule (not recorded which). Some clones in this sample may be carry-over from other donors' samples. The sequenced material came from adjacent normal tissue. The CDR3 reads CASSLGGRLPSGNTIYF. The CDR3, as DNA: TGTGCCAGCAGCTTAGGGGGGCGCCTACCCTCTGGAAACACCATATATTTT. Full variable domain (missing parts from reference TRBV11-2 and TRBJ1-3): EAGVAQSPRYKIIEKRQSVAFWCNPISGHATLYWYQQILGQGPKLLIQFQNNGVVDDSQLPKDRFSAERLKGVDSTLKIQPAKLEDSAVYLCASSLGGRLPSGNTIYFGEGSWLTVV.